This is a list of T cell receptor beta chains from one sample in a study of cytomegalovirus exposure and HLA in healthy donors. TCRdb keeps only in-frame clones here, not all; method: immunoSEQ multiplex PCR. This table holds 110,000 to 150,000 clones, about 95% found once. Sequencing used PBMCs. The receptors shown here come from a man aged 18 to 29 in good health and CMV-seropositive. Both conserved end residues are trimmed from each CDR3.

>TRBV7-8|TRBJ1-1
ASSLTGNTEAF
>TRBV7-8|TRBJ1-5
ASSLEQGAFDQPQH
>TRBV10-3|TRBJ2-7
AISLSTGNEQY
>TRBV29-1|TRBJ2-3
SVERTSGREPTDTQY
>TRBV5-4|TRBJ2-5
ASSSGLAGSEGH
>TRBV5-6|TRBJ2-3
ASSSDYDTQY
>TRBV5-1|TRBJ2-3
ASSLTGGLLDTQY
>TRBV2|TRBJ1-1
ASTQGALNTEAF
>TRBV6-5|TRBJ1-1
ASNKQGATEAF
>TRBV30|TRBJ1-1
AWSPDRQNTEAF
>TRBV19|TRBJ1-4
ASSMISGRGLNEKLF
>TRBV9|TRBJ2-5
ASSARSEAWETQY
>TRBV5-1|TRBJ2-1
ASSTGLGRVEQF
>TRBV7-2|TRBJ2-2
ASSLGGGNTGELF
>TRBV19|TRBJ1-2
ASSFSTGGIGGYT
>TRBV6-5|TRBJ2-5
ASSRRDTRETQY
>TRBV7-9|TRBJ2-1
ANDRVLGEQF
>TRBV13|TRBJ2-5
ASSFNREQETQY
>TRBV6-6|TRBJ1-2
ASSYRRNYGYT
>TRBV5-1|TRBJ2-3
ASSRVSTDTQY
>TRBV2|TRBJ2-1
ASWREPPSYNEQF
>TRBV28|TRBJ2-1
ASRSALAGYNEQF
>TRBV28|TRBJ2-3
ASRESTDTQY
>TRBV27|TRBJ2-7
ASGATGPYEQY
>TRBV11-2|TRBJ2-5
ASSLVALAGGLETQY
>TRBV27|TRBJ2-5
ASSLAGGETQY
>TRBV6-1|TRBJ2-4
ASSEPPGGGYIQY
>TRBV7-2|TRBJ1-2
ASSLAGWTDYT
>TRBV13|TRBJ2-6
ASSWGTGGDSGANVLT